A selection of T cell receptor beta chains follows, all from one sample in a study of T cell responses to AZD1222 COVID-19 vaccine. The table came from immunoSEQ multiplex PCR; TCRdb's copy has only in-frame clones and leaves some out. The table records more than 85,000 clones, approximately 83% of them present only once. The sample consisted of peripheral blood, taken on day 0 of AZD1222 vaccination. Receptors originate from an adult in good health. Both conserved end residues are part of each CDR3. The D gene is left open where the match is weak. Where a row states a size, it is once, few, many or the class of an expanded clone; other rows omit it.

J	V	D	size	CDR3	DNA
TRBJ2-3	TRBV29-1	.	.	CSPEMADTQYF	TGCAGCCCCGAGATGGCAGATACGCAGTATTTT
TRBJ1-2	TRBV6-5	TRBD1	.	CASSPMTGTNYGYTF	TGTGCCAGCAGTCCGATGACAGGGACTAACTATGGCTACACCTTC
TRBJ2-7	TRBV10-3	TRBD1	.	CAISESQGAYEQYF	TGTGCCATCAGTGAGTCGCAGGGGGCGTACGAGCAGTACTTC
TRBJ2-2	TRBV5-1	.	.	CASSLGNSRSGELFF	TGCGCCAGCAGCTTGGGGAATAGCCGAAGCGGGGAGCTGTTTTTT
TRBJ1-1	TRBV19	.	.	CASRPRQLLGEAFF	TGTGCCAGCAGACCCAGACAGCTCCTAGGTGAAGCTTTCTTT
TRBJ2-1	TRBV5-1	TRBD2	.	CASSQSSGNYNEQFF	TGCGCCAGCAGTCAGAGTAGCGGGAACTACAATGAGCAGTTCTTC
TRBJ1-5	TRBV29-1	TRBD1	.	CSVQGVHNQPQHF	TGCAGCGTTCAGGGGGTTCACAATCAGCCCCAGCATTTT
TRBJ2-7	TRBV4-1	TRBD2	.	CASSQDRGLAGPWEQYF	TGCGCCAGCAGCCAAGATCGAGGGCTAGCGGGCCCATGGGAGCAGTACTTC
TRBJ1-4	TRBV7-8	.	.	CASSPDRGGEKLFF	TGTGCCAGCAGCCCAGACAGAGGTGGTGAAAAACTGTTTTTT
TRBJ2-2	TRBV7-9	TRBD2	.	CASSIISSGGTGELFF	TGTGCCAGCAGCATTATCTCGTCGGGGGGCACCGGGGAGCTGTTTTTT
TRBJ2-5	TRBV7-8	.	.	CASSLNWGRVETQYF	TGTGCCAGCAGCTTAAACTGGGGAAGAGTAGAGACCCAGTACTTC
TRBJ1-4	TRBV19	TRBD1	.	CASSMIWDSRNEKLFF	TGTGCCAGTAGTATGATTTGGGACAGTCGTAATGAAAAACTGTTTTTT
TRBJ2-7	TRBV12-3/TRBV12-4	.	.	CASSFARLEQYF	TGTGCCAGCAGTTTTGCGCGGTTAGAGCAGTACTTC
TRBJ2-3	TRBV9	TRBD2	once	CASSENLAGLTDTQYF	TGTGCCAGCAGTGAAAACCTAGCGGGTCTTACAGATACGCAGTATTTT
TRBJ2-1	TRBV5-1	.	once	CASSLEASDYNEQFF	TGCGCCAGCAGCTTGGAGGCTAGCGATTACAATGAGCAGTTCTTC
TRBJ1-3	TRBV5-1	.	.	CASSLDGGALSGNTIYF	TGCGCCAGCAGCCTAGATGGCGGTGCCCTCTCTGGAAACACCATATATTTT
TRBJ2-1	TRBV11-2	.	.	CASSLGGSSYNEQFF	TGTGCCAGCAGCTTAGGTGGCAGCTCCTACAATGAGCAGTTCTTC
TRBJ2-3	TRBV23-1	.	.	CASSQAGAGVTDTQYF	TGCGCCAGCAGTCAAGCAGGGGCGGGAGTGACAGATACGCAGTATTTT
TRBJ2-2	TRBV28	TRBD1	.	CASSGQGFVGELFF	TGTGCCAGCAGTGGACAGGGGTTTGTCGGGGAGCTGTTTTTT
TRBJ1-1	TRBV5-5	.	.	CASSLGRGGRAEAFF	TGTGCCAGCAGCTTGGGTCGGGGCGGAAGGGCTGAAGCTTTCTTT
TRBJ1-4	TRBV4-1	.	.	CASSQDLWAGAVGATNEKLFF	TGCGCCAGCAGCCAAGATCTATGGGCAGGGGCGGTGGGTGCGACTAATGAAAAACTGTTTTTT
TRBJ1-3	TRBV18	.	.	CASSPLDSSSGNTIYF	TGTGCCAGCTCACCACTGGATTCAAGCTCTGGAAACACCATATATTTT
TRBJ2-7	TRBV27	.	.	CASSLSSGIPYEQYF	TGTGCCAGCAGTTTATCGTCGGGGATTCCCTACGAGCAGTACTTC
TRBJ2-2	TRBV3-1/TRBV3-2	.	.	CASSQDVYTTGELFF	TGTGCCAGCAGCCAAGACGTGTATACCACCGGGGAGCTGTTTTTT